This section outlines one TCR beta chain sequence together with its context. Its specific antigen is unknown. No base-level quality is on record; no much larger clone is a single base apart. The data were taken from a study of glioma-infiltrating T cells after dendritic cell vaccination (dated by TCRdb to the mid-2010s). For the study in its entirety: Of the approximately 15 glioblastoma patients in the cohort, all drawn from Phase I and II dendritic cell vaccination trials, 9 were newly diagnosed and 6 had recurrent disease. Patients received autologous tumor lysate-pulsed dendritic cell vaccination between about 2003 and 2012. To make the vaccine, monocyte-derived dendritic cells were cultured for seven to eight days with IL-4 and GM-CSF and then pulsed overnight with autologous tumor lysate. Three intradermal dendritic cell vaccine injections were administered to patients at biweekly intervals in the arm below the axilla. Deep sequencing of TCR beta CDR3 regions was used to quantify tumor-infiltrating lymphocyte content and compare tumor and blood repertoires in dendritic cell-vaccinated glioblastoma patients. Survival after dendritic cell vaccination was correlated with TCR sequencing metrics such as TIL content and the overlap between tumor and blood repertoires. The paper as a whole reports these results and caveats: TCR clonality showed no direct relationship with survival, which suggests that a diverse polyclonal response may matter. The response model built on TCR overlap across three groups was characterized as speculative, with prospective validation still needed. The cohort was small and heterogeneous, with few patients having full blood and tumor sets and even fewer initial-recurrent tumor pairs. After dendritic cell vaccination, a higher estimated pretreatment TIL content predicted longer time to progression and longer overall survival.

The immunoSEQ assay amplified TCRB CDR3 regions from about 2 micrograms of genomic DNA, or from all available DNA when less than that amount was available. For multiplex PCR, 60 forward primers for TCR V beta segments and 13 reverse primers for J beta segments were used. To estimate reads per starting template, synthetic control templates were spiked into each sample at limiting dilution. The Illumina HiSeq System generated sequencing reads of 87 bp. The study's own analysis went as follows. PCR and sequencing errors were removed by merging closely related sequences with a nearest neighbor algorithm. TCR overlap was measured as the percentage of unique tumor TCR beta sequences also present in the same patient's peripheral blood. The immuneACCESS repertoire file appears here via TCRdb, limited to in-frame rearrangements. These files lack a portion of the clones; in checked studies, under half of the deficit traces to unresolved V genes, and the cause of the others is not known. That table gives V, J and clone size, and the DNA gave D and trimming. Present in this sample are about 65,000 clones, around nine tenths of which were seen just once. The biggest ten clones account for roughly 12% of the sample.

This specimen's time point label, interpreted: after dendritic cell vaccination, including at tumor progression/relapse. To be selected, patients needed enough residual fresh-frozen tumor tissue and more than two years of available survival data. Although molecular status otherwise differed among the glioblastoma patients, no patient had an isocitrate dehydrogenase mutation. PBMC were collected before vaccination, two weeks after the third vaccination, and at tumor progression if tumor progression occurred. The Qiagen DNeasy Blood extraction Kit was used for extraction of genomic DNA. At the junction V is shortened by 0 bases and J by 7 bases; bases outside the gene matches: 5. The CDR3 starts with the cysteine, ends with the phenylalanine, and has 14 residues. Here the CDR3 DNA is all that survives: 42 bases in frame from base 1. Looking up the germline V gene yields CDR1 SGDLS and CDR2 YYNGEE.

Recombination linked TRBV9 to TRBJ2-5, with 8 bases in between that match TRBD1. This sequence was found in a human donor with glioblastoma. The source material was blood, sampled after dendritic cell vaccination. The encoded CDR3 is CASSVGTGPRTQYF. Read as DNA, the sequence is TGTGCCAGCAGCGTAGGGACAGGGCCTCGGACCCAGTACTTC.